This TCR beta chain was captured by sequencing in a study of OX40 agonist ivuxolimab in advanced cancers. At the level of the study: Subjects had a mean age of roughly 60 years, with a range of about 20 to 85; more than 75% were male. Two cutaneous melanoma patients and one hepatocellular carcinoma patient, three in all, had partial responses.

Only in-frame clones appear in the TCRdb table, and some are missing; sequencing was by immunoSEQ multiplex PCR. The repertoire consists of 7,500 to 10,000 clones, with over 55% occurring once and the leading ten covering approximately 48%. Trimming at V came to 5 bases and at J to 8 bases, leaving 9 bases not matched to a gene. The CDR3 contains 15 residues. Germline CDR1 is MRHNA and CDR2 is SNTAGT. This clone rates as large. The target antigen is unknown. Study observations and caveats: Researchers report that CD8+ T cells had, on average, more expanded clones than CD4+.

Sequences were derived from CD4+ or CD8+ T cells sorted from blood, sampled in a trial of the OX40 agonist ivuxolimab. This chain joins TRBV6-4 and TRBJ2-1; 10 bases agree with TRBD1. This receptor was identified in an adult with an advanced solid tumor such as melanoma, head and neck, liver or kidney cancer. The CDR3 here is CASSRGGQGSHEQFF. The CDR3 DNA is TGTGCCAGCAGTCGAGGGGGACAGGGGTCGCATGAGCAGTTCTTC.